This T cell receptor (beta chain) originates from a study of shared clonotypes between healthy human individuals. Only in-frame clones appear in the TCRdb table, and some are missing; sequencing was by immunoSEQ multiplex PCR. This sample carries about 670,000 clones, about two thirds of them seen once, and the ten largest clones take about 1.7%. Study-level findings and limits: Represented diversity, genetic and exposure-history alike, was limited by few donors. Non-shared clonotypes had lower generation probabilities than those shared by all four donors.

In regard to this clone: What it binds is unknown.

Germline CDR1 is LGHNA and CDR2 is YNFKEQ. J gave up 8 bases and V 3 bases, and 7 bases lay outside the gene matches. This CDR3 has 16 amino acids. The sequenced sample consisted of memory CD4+ T cells sorted from blood. Subset noted: CD45RA-negative fraction. This chain uses TRBV4-2 with TRBJ2-1, with TRBD2 matching over 13 bases. This TCR was sampled from a woman in her twenties or thirties in good health. In DNA, the CDR3 is TGTGCCAGCAGCCAGTCGACTAGCGGGAGGACCCATGAGCAGTTCTTC. It is translated as CASSQSTSGRTHEQFF.